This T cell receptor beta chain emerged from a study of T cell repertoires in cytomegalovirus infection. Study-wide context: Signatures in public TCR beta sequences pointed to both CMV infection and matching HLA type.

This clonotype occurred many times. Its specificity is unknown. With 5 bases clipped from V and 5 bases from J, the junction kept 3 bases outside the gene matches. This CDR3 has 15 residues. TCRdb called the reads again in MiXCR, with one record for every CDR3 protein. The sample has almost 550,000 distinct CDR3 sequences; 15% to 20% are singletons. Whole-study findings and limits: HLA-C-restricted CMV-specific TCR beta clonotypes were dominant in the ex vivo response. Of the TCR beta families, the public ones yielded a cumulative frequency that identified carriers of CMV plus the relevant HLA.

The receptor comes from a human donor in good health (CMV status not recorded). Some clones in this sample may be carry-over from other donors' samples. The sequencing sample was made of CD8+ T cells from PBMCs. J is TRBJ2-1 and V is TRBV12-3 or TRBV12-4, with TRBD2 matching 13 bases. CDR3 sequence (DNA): TGTGCCAGCAGTCCGACTAGCGGGAGGAACAATGAGCAGTTCTTC. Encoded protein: CASSPTSGRNNEQFF.